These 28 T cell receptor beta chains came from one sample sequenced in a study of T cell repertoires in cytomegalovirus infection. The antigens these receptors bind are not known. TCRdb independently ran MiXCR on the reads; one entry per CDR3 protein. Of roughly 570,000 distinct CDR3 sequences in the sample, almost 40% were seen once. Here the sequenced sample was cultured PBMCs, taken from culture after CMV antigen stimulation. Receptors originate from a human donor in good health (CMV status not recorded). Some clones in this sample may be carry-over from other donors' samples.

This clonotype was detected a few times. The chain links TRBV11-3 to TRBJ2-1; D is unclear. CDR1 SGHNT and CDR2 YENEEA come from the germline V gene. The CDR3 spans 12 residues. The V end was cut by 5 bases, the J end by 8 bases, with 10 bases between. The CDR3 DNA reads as TGTGCCAGCAGCCGCGATTTCGATGAGCAGTTCTTC. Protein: CASSRDFDEQFF.

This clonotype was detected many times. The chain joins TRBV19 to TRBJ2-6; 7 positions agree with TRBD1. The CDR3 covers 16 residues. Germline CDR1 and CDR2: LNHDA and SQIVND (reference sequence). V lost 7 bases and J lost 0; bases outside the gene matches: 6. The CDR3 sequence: CASKRGDSSGANVLTF. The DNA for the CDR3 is TGTGCCAGTAAGCGAGGGGACAGCTCTGGGGCCAACGTCCTGACTTTC.

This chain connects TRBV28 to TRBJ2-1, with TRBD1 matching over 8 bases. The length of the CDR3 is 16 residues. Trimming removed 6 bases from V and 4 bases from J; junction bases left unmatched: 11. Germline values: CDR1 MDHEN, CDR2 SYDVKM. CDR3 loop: CASRLHHGTGYNEQFF. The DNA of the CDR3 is TGTGCCAGCAGACTTCACCACGGGACAGGTTACAATGAGCAGTTCTTC. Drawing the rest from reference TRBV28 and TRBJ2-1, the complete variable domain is DVKVTQSSRYLVKRTGEKVFLECVQDMDHENMFWYRQDPGLGLRLIYFSYDVKMKEKGDIPEGYSVSREKKERFSLILESASTNQTSMYLCASRLHHGTGYNEQFFGPGTRLTVL.

CDR3 amino acids: CSVAPTGDTEAFF. CDR3 DNA: TGCAGCGTCGCACCAACAGGGGACACTGAAGCTTTCTTT. The chain carries TRBV29-1 and TRBJ1-1; 7 bases align to TRBD1. Germline CDR1 reads SQVTM; CDR2 reads ANQGSEA. Losses at the gene ends were 6 bases for V and 3 bases for J; bases not matched to a gene: 7. The CDR3 consists of 13 residues.

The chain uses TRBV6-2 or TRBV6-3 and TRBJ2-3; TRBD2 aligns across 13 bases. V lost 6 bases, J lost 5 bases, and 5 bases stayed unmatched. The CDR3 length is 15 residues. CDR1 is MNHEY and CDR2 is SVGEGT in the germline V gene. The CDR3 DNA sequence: TGTGCCAGCAGACTAGCGGGGGGGCCAGTAGATACGCAGTATTTT. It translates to CASRLAGGPVDTQYF.

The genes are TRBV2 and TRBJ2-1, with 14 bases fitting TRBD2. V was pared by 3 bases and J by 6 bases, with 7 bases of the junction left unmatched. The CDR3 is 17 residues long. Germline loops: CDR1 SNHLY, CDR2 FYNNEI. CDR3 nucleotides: TGTGCCAGCAGTGACACGACTAGCGGGGGGGCCTCCAATGAGCAGTTCTTC. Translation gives CASSDTTSGGASNEQFF.

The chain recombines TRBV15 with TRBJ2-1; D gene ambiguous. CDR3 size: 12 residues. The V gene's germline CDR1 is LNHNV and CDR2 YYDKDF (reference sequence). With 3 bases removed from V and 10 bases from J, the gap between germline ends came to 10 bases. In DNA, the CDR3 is TGTGCCACCAGCAGGATAGCCAGGGAGCAGTTCTTC. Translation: CATSRIAREQFF.

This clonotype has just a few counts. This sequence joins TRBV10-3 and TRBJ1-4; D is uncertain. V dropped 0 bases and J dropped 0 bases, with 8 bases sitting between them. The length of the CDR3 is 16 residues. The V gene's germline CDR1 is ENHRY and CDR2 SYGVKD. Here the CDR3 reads CAISESRSATNEKLFF. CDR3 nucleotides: TGTGCCATCAGTGAGTCCCGTAGTGCAACTAATGAAAAACTGTTTTTT.

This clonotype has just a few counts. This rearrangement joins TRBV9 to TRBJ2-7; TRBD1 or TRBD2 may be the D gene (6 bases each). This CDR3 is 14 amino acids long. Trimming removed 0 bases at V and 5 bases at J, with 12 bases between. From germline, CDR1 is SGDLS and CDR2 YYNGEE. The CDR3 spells CASSVATGADEQYF. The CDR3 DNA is TGTGCCAGCAGCGTAGCTACGGGGGCGGACGAGCAGTACTTC.

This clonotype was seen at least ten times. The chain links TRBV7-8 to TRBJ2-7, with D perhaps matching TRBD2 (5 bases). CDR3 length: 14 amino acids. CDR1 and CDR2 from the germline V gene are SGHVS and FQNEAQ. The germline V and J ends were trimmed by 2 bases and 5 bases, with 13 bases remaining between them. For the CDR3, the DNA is TGTGCCAGCAGCTTAACCGTAGTCGGGGACGAGCAGTACTTC. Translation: CASSLTVVGDEQYF.

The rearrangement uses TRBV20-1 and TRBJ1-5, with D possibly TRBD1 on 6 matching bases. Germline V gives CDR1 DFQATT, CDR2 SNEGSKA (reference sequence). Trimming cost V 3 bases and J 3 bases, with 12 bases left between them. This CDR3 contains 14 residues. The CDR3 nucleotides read TGCAGTGCTAGCCCCCACAGGGTCAATCAGCCCCAGCATTTT. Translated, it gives CSASPHRVNQPQHF.

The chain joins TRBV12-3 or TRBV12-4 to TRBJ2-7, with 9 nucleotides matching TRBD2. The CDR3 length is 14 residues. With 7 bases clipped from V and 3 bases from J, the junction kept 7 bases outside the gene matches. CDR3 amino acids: CASTLSGSIYEQYF. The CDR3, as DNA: TGTGCCAGCACCCTTAGCGGGAGCATCTACGAGCAGTACTTC.

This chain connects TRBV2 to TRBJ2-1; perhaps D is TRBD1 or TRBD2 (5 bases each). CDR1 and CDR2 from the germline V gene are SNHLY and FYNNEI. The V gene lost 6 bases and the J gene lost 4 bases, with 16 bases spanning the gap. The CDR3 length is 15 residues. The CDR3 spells CASRPGRTGYNEQFF. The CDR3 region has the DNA TGTGCCAGCAGGCCGGGACGGACTGGTTACAATGAGCAGTTCTTC.

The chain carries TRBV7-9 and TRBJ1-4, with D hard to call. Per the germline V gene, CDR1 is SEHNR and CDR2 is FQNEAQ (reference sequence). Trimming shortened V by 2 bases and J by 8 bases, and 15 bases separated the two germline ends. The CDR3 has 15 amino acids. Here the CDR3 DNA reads TGTGCCAGCAGCTTATTGTTCGGGAATAGCGAAAAACTGTTTTTT. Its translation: CASSLLFGNSEKLFF.

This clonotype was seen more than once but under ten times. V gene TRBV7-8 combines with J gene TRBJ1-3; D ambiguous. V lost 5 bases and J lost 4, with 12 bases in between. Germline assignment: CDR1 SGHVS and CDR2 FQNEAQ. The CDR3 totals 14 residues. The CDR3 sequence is CASSPSRLGNTIYF. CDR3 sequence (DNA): TGTGCCAGCAGCCCTAGCCGTCTAGGAAACACCATATATTTT. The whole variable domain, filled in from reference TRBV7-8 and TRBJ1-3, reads GAGVSQSPRYKVAKRGQDVALRCDPISGHVSLFWYQQALGQGPEFLTYFQNEAQLDKSGLPSDRFFAERPEGSVSTLKIQRTQQEDSAVYLCASSPSRLGNTIYFGEGSWLTVV.

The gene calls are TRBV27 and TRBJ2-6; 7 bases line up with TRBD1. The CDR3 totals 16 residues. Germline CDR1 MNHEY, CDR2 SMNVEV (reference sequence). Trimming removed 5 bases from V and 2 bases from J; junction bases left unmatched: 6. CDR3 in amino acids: CASSPTGTAGANVLTF. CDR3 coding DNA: TGTGCCAGCAGTCCCACCGGGACAGCTGGGGCCAACGTCCTGACTTTC.

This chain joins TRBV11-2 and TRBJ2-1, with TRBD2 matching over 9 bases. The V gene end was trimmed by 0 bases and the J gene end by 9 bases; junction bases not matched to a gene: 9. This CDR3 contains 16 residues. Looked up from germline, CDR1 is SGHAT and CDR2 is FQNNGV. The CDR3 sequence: CASSLEASGIFSEQFF. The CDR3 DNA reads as TGTGCCAGCAGCTTAGAGGCTAGCGGGATTTTTAGTGAGCAGTTCTTC.

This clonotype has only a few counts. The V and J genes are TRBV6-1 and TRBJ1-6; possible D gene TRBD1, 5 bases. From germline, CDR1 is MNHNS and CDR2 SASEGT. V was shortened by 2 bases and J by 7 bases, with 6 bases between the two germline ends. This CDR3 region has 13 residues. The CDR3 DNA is TGTGCCAGCAGTGAACAGGGCAATTCACCCCTCCACTTT. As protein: CASSEQGNSPLHF.

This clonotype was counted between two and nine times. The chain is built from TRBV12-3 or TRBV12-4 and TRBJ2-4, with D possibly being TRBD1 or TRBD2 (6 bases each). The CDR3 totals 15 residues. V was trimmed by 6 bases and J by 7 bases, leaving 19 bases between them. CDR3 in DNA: TGTGCCAGCAGCCCCCCGGGCGTAGGGGGGAACATTCAGTACTTC. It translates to CASSPPGVGGNIQYF.

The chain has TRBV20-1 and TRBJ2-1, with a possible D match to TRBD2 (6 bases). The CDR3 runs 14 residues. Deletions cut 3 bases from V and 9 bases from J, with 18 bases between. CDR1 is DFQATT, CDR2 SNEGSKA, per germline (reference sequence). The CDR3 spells CSASPPRVGGEQFF. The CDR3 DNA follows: TGCAGTGCTAGTCCCCCCAGGGTGGGAGGTGAGCAGTTCTTC.

The CDR3 is CANSLGGASTDTQYF. In DNA form, the CDR3 reads TGTGCCAACTCCCTAGGGGGGGCTAGCACAGATACGCAGTATTTT. This sequence joins TRBV12-3 or TRBV12-4 and TRBJ2-3, with a tentative D call TRBD2 (7 bases). The CDR3 consists of 15 residues. The V end was cut by 10 bases, the J end by 0 bases, with 17 bases between.

The CDR3 reads CSVEPLRGATTDTQYF. The CDR3, as DNA: TGCAGCGTTGAACCTCTCAGGGGAGCTACAACAGATACGCAGTATTTT. The chain couples TRBV29-1 to TRBJ2-3; tentatively, D is TRBD1 (6 bases). Germline V gene sequence: CDR1 SQVTM, CDR2 ANQGSEA. The length of the CDR3 is 16 residues. Between the trimmed V and J ends, which lost 2 bases and 3 bases, there was a span of 18 bases.

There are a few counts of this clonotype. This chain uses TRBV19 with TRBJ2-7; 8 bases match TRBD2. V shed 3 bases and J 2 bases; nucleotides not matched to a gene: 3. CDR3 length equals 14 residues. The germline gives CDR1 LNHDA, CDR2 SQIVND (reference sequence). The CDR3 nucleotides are TGTGCCAGTAGTATCCGGGGGGGGCCCTACGAGCAGTACTTC. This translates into CASSIRGGPYEQYF. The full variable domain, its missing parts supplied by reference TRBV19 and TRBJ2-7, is DGGITQSPKYLFRKEGQNVTLSCEQNLNHDAMYWYRQDPGQGLRLIYYSQIVNDFQKGDIAEGYSVSREKKESFPLTVTSAQKNPTAFYLCASSIRGGPYEQYFGPGTRLTVT.

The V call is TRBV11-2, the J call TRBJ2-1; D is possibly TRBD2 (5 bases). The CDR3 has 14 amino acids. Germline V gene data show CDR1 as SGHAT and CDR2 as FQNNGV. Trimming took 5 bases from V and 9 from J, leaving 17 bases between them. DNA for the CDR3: TGTGCCAGCAGCCTCACGACGGGGAAGGTTGAGCAGTTCTTC. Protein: CASSLTTGKVEQFF. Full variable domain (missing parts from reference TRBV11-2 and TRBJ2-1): EAGVAQSPRYKIIEKRQSVAFWCNPISGHATLYWYQQILGQGPKLLIQFQNNGVVDDSQLPKDRFSAERLKGVDSTLKIQPAKLEDSAVYLCASSLTTGKVEQFFGPGTRLTVL.

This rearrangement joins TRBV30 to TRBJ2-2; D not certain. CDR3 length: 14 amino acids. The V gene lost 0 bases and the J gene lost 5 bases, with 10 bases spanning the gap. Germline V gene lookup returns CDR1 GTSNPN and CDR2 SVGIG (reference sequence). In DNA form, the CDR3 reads TGTGCCTGGAGTGTAGGAGTGGGGACCGGGGAGCTGTTTTTT. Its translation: CAWSVGVGTGELFF.

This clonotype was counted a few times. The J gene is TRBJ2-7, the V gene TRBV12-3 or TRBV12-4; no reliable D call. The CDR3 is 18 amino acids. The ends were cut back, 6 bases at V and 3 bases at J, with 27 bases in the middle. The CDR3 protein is CASSPMSVDPARIYEQYF. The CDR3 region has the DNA TGTGCCAGCAGCCCCATGTCGGTGGACCCAGCGCGGATCTACGAGCAGTACTTC.

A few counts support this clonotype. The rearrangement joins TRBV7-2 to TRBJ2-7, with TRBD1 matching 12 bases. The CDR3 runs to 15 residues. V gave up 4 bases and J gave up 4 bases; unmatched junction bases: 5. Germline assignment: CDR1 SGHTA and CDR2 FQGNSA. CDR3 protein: CASSSGTGGWYEQYF. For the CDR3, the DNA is TGTGCCAGCAGCTCCGGGACAGGGGGCTGGTACGAGCAGTACTTC.

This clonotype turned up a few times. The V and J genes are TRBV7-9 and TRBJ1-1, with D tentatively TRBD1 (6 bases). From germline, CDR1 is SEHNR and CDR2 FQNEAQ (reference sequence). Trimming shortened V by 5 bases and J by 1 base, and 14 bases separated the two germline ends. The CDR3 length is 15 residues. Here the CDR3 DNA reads TGTGCCAGCAGCCCCCCAGGGACACAGAACACTGAAGCTTTCTTT. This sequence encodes CASSPPGTQNTEAFF. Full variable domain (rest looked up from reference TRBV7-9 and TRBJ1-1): DTGVSQNPRHKITKRGQNVTFRCDPISEHNRLYWYRQTLGQGPEFLTYFQNEAQLEKSRLLSDRFSAERPKGSFSTLEIQRTEQGDSAMYLCASSPPGTQNTEAFFGQGTRLTVV.